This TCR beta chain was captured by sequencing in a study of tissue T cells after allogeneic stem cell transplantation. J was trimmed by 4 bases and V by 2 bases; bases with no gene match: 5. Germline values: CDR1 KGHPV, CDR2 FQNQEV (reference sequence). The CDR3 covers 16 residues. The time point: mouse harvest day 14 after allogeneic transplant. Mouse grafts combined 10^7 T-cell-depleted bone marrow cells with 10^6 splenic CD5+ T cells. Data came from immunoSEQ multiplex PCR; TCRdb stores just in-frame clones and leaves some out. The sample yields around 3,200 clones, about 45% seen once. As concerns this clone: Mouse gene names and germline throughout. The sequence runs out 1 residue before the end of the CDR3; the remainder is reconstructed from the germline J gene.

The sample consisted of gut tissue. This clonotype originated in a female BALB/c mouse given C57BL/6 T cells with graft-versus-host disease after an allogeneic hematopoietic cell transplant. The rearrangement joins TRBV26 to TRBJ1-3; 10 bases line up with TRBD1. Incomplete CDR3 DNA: TGTGCCAGCAGTCTGCTGACAGGGGGCTTGGGAAATACGCTCTAT. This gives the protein CASSLLTGGLGNTLY. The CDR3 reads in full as CASSLLTGGLGNTLYF.